The 4 T cell receptor beta chains presented below share a single source sample, sequenced in a study of blood T cell repertoires in COVID-19. Assay: immunoSEQ multiplex PCR; the TCRdb copy retains only in-frame clones and omits some. The sample lists about 320,000 clones, around 88% seen once, with around 1.6% in the top ten. The material sequenced was peripheral blood. The receptor source for this set is a woman aged 25-40 years with COVID-19, enrolled during active disease.

The rearrangement links TRBV15 to TRBJ2-3; no reliable D call. The CDR3 has 13 residues. CDR1 LNHNV and CDR2 YYDKDF come from the germline V gene (reference sequence). V was shortened by 1 base and J by 2 bases, with 4 bases between the two germline ends. The CDR3: CATSRANTDTQYF. As DNA, the CDR3 is TGTGCCACCAGCAGAGCCAACACAGATACGCAGTATTTT.

V gene TRBV10-3 combines with J gene TRBJ1-2; 8 bases align to TRBD1. There are 14 residues in the CDR3. Germline trimming cut 2 bases from V and 8 bases from J; bases unmatched to any gene: 7. CDR1 and CDR2 from the germline V gene are ENHRY and SYGVKD. For the CDR3, the DNA is TGTGCCATCAGTGAGGAGGACAGGGATTGGGGCTACACCTTC. Its protein is CAISEEDRDWGYTF.

This clone came up once. This chain joins TRBV19 and TRBJ1-6, with D uncertain. Germline V lookup: CDR1 LNHDA, CDR2 SQIVND (reference sequence). Deletions cut 3 bases from V and 7 bases from J, with 7 bases between. The CDR3 consists of 13 residues. The CDR3 sequence is CASSMGVNSPLHF. DNA for the CDR3: TGTGCCAGTAGTATGGGAGTCAATTCACCCCTCCACTTT. The whole variable domain, filled in from reference TRBV19 and TRBJ1-6, reads DGGITQSPKYLFRKEGQNVTLSCEQNLNHDAMYWYRQDPGQGLRLIYYSQIVNDFQKGDIAEGYSVSREKKESFPLTVTSAQKNPTAFYLCASSMGVNSPLHFGNGTRLTVT.

The chain joins TRBV20-1 to TRBJ1-6; no firm D call. The CDR3 spans 11 residues. The V end was cut by 0 bases, the J end by 11 bases, with 5 bases between. CDR1 is DFQATT, CDR2 SNEGSKA, per germline (reference sequence). In DNA form, the CDR3 reads TGCAGTGCTAGAGATAGTACACCCCTCCACTTT. It yields the protein CSARDSTPLHF.